This T cell receptor (beta chain) emerged from a study of blood T cell repertoires in COVID-19. At the level of the study: Collection of acute and convalescent COVID-19 samples took place in the United States, Italy and Spain. Sources were T cells, B-cell-depleted T cells, or PBMCs; the material itself was cDNA or gDNA.

The V gene's germline CDR1 is LNHDA and CDR2 SQIVND (reference sequence). CDR3 length: 14 residues. V was cut by 3 bases and J by 1 base, with 9 bases left in between. Assignment of participants to cohorts was predicated upon participant-reported clinical history. Sequencing was performed with immunoSEQ multiplex PCR; in TCRdb, only in-frame clones are kept and a portion is missing. The repertoire has approximately 200,000 clones, 85% to 90% of them found once; the top ten carry approximately 1.1%. This chain joins TRBV19 and TRBJ1-2, with D perhaps matching TRBD1 (5 bases). The sequence was collected from a man aged 25 to 40 who had recovered from COVID-19. Material: PBMCs or T cells enriched from blood (not recorded which). As DNA, the CDR3 is TGTGCCAGTAGTATCTCCGACAGTAACTATGGCTACACCTTC. It codes for CASSISDSNYGYTF.